These 4 T cell receptor beta chains were all obtained from the same sample, sequenced in a study of T cells in Graves' hyperthyroidism and ophthalmopathy (dated by TCRdb to about 2019). The library relied on multiplex PCR. The run used an Illumina HiSeq 2000. TCR beta CDR3 regions were amplified from RNA transcripts. The TCR CDR3 was subjected to a first round of RT-PCR using the HTBI primer set and the Qiagen OneStep RT-PCR kit. The public reads were reprocessed in TCRdb via fastp at Q25 and MiXCR, keeping in-frame beta chains. Under each unique CDR3 protein, matching rows form one entry showing the most common genes and DNA. In all, the sample holds 540,000 or so distinct CDR3 sequences, and about 43% of those were seen once. The ten top clones hold about 20% of the sample. Sequenced sample: peripheral blood or thyroid tissue (not recorded which). The source of these receptors is an adult woman with Graves' disease, either hyperthyroidism or ophthalmopathy (not recorded which).

This clonotype was seen repeatedly, ten times or more. CDR3 amino acids: CASSNPGQSYEQYF. The CDR3, as DNA: TGTGCCAGCAGCAATCCGGGACAGAGCTACGAGCAGTACTTC. V gene TRBV7-2 combines with J gene TRBJ2-7; TRBD1 matches at 7 bases. J gave up 3 bases and V 5 bases, and 7 bases lay outside the gene matches. This CDR3 spans 14 amino acids. The germline gives CDR1 SGHTA, CDR2 FQGNSA.

This clonotype was recorded many times. Its ends do not fully match the called genes, so a read error is possible. The J gene is TRBJ1-1, the V gene TRBV20-1; D is undetermined. The CDR3 runs to 13 residues. Germline V lookup: CDR1 DFQATT, CDR2 SNEGSKA (reference sequence). The CDR3 is CSARGSYNTEAFF. As DNA, the CDR3 is TGCAGTGCGAGAGGCAGCTATAACACTGAAGCTTTCTTT.

The rearrangement links TRBV19 to TRBJ2-1; tentatively, D is TRBD2 (6 bases). The V gene's germline CDR1 is LNHDA and CDR2 SQIVND (reference sequence). V was clipped by 3 bases and J by 3 bases, with 9 bases between them. CDR3 length: 14 amino acids. The CDR3 region is CASSMSGVYNEQFF. In DNA, the CDR3 is TGTGCCAGTAGTATGTCGGGAGTCTACAATGAGCAGTTCTTC.

The chain is built from TRBV6-5 and TRBJ1-1; the match to TRBD1 covers 7 bases. Germline V CDR1 and CDR2: MNHEY, SVGAGI. Germline trimming cut 0 bases from V and 0 bases from J; bases unmatched to any gene: 7. CDR3 length: 17 amino acids. CDR3 in amino acids: CASSYSTRGQLNTEAFF. CDR3 in DNA: TGTGCCAGCAGTTACTCAACTCGGGGACAGTTGAACACTGAAGCTTTCTTT.